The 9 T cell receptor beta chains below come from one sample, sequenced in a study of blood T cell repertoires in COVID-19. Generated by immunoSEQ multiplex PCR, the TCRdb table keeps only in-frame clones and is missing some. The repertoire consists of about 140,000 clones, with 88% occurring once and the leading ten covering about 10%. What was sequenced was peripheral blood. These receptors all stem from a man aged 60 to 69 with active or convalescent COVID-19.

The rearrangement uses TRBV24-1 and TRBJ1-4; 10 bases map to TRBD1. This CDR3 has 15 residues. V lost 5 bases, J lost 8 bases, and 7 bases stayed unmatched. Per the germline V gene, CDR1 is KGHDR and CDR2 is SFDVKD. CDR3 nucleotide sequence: TGTGCCACCAGTGCTCCGGGACAGGGGAAGGAAAAACTGTTTTTT. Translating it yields CATSAPGQGKEKLFF.

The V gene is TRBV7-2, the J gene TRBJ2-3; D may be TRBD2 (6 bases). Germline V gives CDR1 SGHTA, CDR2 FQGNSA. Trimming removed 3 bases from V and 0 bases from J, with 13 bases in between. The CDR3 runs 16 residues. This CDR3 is CASSLRTGTSTDTQYF. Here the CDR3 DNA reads TGTGCCAGCAGCTTGCGGACGGGGACTAGCACAGATACGCAGTATTTT.

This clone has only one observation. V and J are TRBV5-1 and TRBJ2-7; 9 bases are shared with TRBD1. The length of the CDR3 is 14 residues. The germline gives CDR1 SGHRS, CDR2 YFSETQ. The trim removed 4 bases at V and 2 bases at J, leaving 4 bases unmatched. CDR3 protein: CASSPTGGPYEQYF. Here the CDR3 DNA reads TGCGCCAGCAGCCCGACAGGGGGGCCCTACGAGCAGTACTTC.

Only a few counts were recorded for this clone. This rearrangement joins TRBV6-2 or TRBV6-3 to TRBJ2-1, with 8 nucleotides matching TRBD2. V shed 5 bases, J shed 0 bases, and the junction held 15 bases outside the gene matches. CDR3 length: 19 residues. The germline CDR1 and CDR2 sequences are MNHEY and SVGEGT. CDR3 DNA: TGTGCCAGCAGTACGCTAGCGGGTTTGGGTCTTAGCTCCTACAATGAGCAGTTCTTC. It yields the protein CASSTLAGLGLSSYNEQFF.

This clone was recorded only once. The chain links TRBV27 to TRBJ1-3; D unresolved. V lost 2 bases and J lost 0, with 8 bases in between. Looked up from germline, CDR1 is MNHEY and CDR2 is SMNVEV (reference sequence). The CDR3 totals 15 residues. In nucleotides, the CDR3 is TGTGCCAGCAGTTTACGAGGGCCCTCTGGAAACACCATATATTTT. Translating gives CASSLRGPSGNTIYF.

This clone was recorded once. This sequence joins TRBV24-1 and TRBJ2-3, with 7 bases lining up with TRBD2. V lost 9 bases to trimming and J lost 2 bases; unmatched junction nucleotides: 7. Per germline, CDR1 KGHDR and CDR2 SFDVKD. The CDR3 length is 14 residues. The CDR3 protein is CATGQAGNTDTQYF. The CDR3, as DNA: TGTGCCACCGGGCAAGCGGGAAACACAGATACGCAGTATTTT.

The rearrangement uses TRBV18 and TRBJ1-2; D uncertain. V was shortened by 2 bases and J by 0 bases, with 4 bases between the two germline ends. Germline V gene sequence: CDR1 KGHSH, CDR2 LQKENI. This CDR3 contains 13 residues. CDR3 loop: CASSPGPNYGYTF. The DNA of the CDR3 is TGTGCCAGCTCACCAGGGCCTAACTATGGCTACACCTTC.

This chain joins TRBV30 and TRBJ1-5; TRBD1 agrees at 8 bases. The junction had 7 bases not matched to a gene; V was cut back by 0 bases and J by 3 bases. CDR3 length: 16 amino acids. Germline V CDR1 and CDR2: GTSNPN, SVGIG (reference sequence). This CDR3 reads CAWSVRSGGYNQPQHF. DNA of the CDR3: TGTGCCTGGAGTGTACGGTCAGGGGGCTACAATCAGCCCCAGCATTTT.

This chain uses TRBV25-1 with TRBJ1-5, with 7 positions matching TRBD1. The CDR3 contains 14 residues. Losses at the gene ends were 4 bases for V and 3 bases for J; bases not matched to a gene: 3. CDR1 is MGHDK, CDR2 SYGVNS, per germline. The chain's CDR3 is CASSGDRANQPQHF. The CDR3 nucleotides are TGTGCCAGCAGTGGTGACAGGGCCAATCAGCCCCAGCATTTT.